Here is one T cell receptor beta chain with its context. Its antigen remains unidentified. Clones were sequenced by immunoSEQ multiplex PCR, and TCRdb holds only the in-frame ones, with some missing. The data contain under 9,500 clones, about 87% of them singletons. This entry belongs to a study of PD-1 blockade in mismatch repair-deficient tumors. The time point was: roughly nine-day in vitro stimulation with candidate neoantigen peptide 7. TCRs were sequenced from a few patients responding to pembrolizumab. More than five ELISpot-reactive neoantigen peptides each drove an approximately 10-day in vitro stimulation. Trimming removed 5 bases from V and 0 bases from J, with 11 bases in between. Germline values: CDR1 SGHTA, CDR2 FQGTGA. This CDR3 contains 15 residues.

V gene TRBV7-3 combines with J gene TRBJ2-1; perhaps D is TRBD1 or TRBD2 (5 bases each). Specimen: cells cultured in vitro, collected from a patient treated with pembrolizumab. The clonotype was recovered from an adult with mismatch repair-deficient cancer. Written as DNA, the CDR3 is TGTGCCAGCAGCCCCCCCGGGGCCTCCTACAATGAGCAGTTCTTC. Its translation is CASSPPGASYNEQFF.